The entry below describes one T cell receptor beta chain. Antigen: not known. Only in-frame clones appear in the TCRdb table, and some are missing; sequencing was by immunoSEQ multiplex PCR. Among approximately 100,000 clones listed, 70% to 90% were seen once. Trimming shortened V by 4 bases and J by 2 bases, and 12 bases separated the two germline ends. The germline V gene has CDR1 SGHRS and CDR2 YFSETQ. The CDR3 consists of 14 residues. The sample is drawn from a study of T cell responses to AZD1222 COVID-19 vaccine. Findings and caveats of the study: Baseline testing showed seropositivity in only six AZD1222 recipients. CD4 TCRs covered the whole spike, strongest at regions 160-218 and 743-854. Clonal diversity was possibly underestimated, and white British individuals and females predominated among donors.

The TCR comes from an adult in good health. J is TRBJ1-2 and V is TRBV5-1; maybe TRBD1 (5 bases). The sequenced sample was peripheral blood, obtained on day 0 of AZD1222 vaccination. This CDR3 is CASSHGDRNYGYTF. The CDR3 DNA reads TGCGCCAGCAGCCATGGGGACCGAAACTATGGCTACACCTTC.